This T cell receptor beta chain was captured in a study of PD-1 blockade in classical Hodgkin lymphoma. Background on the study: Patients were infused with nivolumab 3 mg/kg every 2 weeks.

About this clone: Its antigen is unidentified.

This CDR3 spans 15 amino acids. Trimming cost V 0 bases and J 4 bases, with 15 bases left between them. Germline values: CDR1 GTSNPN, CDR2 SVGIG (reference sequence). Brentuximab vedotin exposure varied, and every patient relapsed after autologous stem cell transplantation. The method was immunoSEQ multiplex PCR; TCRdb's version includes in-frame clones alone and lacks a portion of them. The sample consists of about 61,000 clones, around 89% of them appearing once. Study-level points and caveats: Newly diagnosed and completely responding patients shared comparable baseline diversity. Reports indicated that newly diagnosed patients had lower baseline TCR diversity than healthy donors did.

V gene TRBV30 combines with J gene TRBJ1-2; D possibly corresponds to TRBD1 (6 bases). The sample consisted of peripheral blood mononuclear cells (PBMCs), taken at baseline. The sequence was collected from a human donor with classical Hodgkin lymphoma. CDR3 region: CAWSVMRGAFYGYTF. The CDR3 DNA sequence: TGTGCCTGGAGTGTAATGCGGGGGGCCTTCTATGGCTACACCTTC. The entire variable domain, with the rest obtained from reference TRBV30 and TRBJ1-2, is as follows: SQTIHQWPATLVQPVGSPLSLECTVEGTSNPNLYWYRQAAGRGLQLLFYSVGIGQISSEVPQNLSASRPQDRQFILSSKKLLLSDSGFYLCAWSVMRGAFYGYTFGSGTRLTVV.